Sequencing of this T cell receptor (beta chain) was carried out in a study of blood T cell repertoires in COVID-19. Study background: The United States, Italy and Spain supplied acute and convalescent COVID-19 samples.

How the authors handled the data: Estimated nucleated cell counts came from reference gene primer amplification. Profiling relied on immunoSEQ multiplex PCR, and the TCRdb table lists in-frame clones only, not all of them. V, J and clone size derive from that table, while D and trimming were established from the DNA sequence. This sample has around 160,000 clones; about 84% occur once, and the top ten carry around 13%. Germline V gene lookup returns CDR1 LGHNA and CDR2 YSLEER. V shed 1 base and J shed 8 bases, with 8 bases lying between them. CDR3 size: 13 residues. This clonotype was obtained from a man in his 60s with active or convalescent COVID-19. Source material: peripheral blood. V and J are TRBV4-3 and TRBJ1-4; D gene unclear. This chain's CDR3 is CASSQGPREKLFF. The DNA of the CDR3 is TGCGCCAGCAGCCAAGGGCCGCGGGAAAAACTGTTTTTT.